This T cell receptor (beta chain) was documented in a study of T cell clones after liver transplantation. At the level of the study: TCRbeta sequencing after a pre-transplant mixed lymphocyte reaction identified graft-donor-reactive clones, later tracked in post-transplant blood. Standard immunosuppression, with no induction, continued until 12-24 months after transplant.

This CDR3 is 14 amino acids long. Germline V gives CDR1 SGHRS, CDR2 YFSETQ. V trimming: 2 bases; J trimming: 1 base; junction bases outside the gene matches: 1. Sorting of unstimulated PBMCs yielded separate CD3+CD4+ and CD3+CD8+ fractions. Libraries were prepared by immunoSEQ multiplex PCR; TCRdb keeps only in-frame clonotypes and omits some of them. The sample lists over 60,000 clones, about four fifths occurring once. The chain links TRBV5-1 to TRBJ2-3; 7 nucleotides line up with TRBD1. Sequences were derived from CD4+ T cells from blood, sampled before liver transplant. The receptor comes from a human donor who received a liver transplant. Here the CDR3 reads CASSFGQGTDTQYF. In DNA form, the CDR3 reads TGCGCCAGCAGCTTCGGACAGGGCACAGATACGCAGTATTTT.